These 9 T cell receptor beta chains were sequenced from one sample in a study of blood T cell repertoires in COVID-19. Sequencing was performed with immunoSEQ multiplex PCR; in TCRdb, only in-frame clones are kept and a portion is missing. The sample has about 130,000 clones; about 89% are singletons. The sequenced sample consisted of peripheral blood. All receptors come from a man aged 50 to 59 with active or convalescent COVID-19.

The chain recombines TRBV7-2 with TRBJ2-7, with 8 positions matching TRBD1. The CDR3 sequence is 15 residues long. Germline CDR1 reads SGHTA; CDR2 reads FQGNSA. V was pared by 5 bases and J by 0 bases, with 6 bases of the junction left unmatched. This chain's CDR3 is CASSPRQGSSYEQYF. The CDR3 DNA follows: TGTGCCAGCAGCCCTAGACAGGGGAGCTCCTACGAGCAGTACTTC.

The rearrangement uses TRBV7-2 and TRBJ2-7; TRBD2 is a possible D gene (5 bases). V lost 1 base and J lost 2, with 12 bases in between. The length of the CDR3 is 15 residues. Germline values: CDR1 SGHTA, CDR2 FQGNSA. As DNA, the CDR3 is TGTGCCAGCAGCTTAGTTCCTAGCTACGCCTACGAGCAGTACTTC. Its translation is CASSLVPSYAYEQYF.

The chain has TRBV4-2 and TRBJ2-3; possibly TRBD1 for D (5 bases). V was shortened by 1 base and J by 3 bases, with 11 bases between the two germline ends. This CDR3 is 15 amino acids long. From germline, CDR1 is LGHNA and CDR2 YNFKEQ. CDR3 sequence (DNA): TGTGCCAGCAGCCAAGGGGCAGGGCAAACAGATACGCAGTATTTT. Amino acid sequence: CASSQGAGQTDTQYF.

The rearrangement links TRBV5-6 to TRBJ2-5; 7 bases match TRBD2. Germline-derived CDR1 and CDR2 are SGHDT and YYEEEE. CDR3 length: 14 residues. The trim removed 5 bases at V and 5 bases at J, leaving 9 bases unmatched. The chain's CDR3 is CASSSGLVGETQYF. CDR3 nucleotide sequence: TGTGCCAGCAGTTCCGGACTAGTAGGGGAGACCCAGTACTTC.

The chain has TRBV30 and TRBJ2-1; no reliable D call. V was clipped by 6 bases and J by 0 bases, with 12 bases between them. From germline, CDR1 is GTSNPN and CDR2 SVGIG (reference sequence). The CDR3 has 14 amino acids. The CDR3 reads CACRDVGSYNEQFF. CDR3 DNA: TGTGCCTGTAGAGATGTCGGCTCCTACAATGAGCAGTTCTTC. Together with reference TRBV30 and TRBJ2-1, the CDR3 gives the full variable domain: SQTIHQWPATLVQPVGSPLSLECTVEGTSNPNLYWYRQAAGRGLQLLFYSVGIGQISSEVPQNLSASRPQDRQFILSSKKLLLSDSGFYLCACRDVGSYNEQFFGPGTRLTVL.

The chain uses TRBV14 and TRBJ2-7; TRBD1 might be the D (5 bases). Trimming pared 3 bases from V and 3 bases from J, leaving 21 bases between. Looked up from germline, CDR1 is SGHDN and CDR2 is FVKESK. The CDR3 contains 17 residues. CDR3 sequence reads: CASSHTVSAGWNYEQYF. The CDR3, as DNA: TGTGCCAGCAGCCACACCGTCTCGGCAGGGTGGAACTACGAGCAGTACTTC.

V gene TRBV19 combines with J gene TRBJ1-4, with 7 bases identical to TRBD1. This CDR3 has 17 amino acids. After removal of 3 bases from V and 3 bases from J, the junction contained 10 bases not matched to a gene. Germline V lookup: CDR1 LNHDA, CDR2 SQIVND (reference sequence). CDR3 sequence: CASSIPGQPTSNEKLFF. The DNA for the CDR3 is TGTGCCAGTAGTATTCCGGGACAGCCGACCTCTAATGAAAAACTGTTTTTT.

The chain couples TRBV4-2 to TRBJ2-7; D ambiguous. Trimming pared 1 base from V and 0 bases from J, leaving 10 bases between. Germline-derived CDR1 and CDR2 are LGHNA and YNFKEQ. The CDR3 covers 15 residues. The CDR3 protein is CASSQGLGSSYEQYF. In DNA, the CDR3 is TGTGCCAGCAGCCAAGGACTCGGAAGCTCCTACGAGCAGTACTTC.

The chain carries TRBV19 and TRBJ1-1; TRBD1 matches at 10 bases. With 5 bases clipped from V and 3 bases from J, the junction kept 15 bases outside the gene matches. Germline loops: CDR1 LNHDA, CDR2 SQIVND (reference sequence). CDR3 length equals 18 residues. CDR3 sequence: CASSPGTGTGDGDTEAFF. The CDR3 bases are TGTGCCAGTAGTCCCGGCACCGGGACAGGGGACGGTGACACTGAAGCTTTCTTT.